The clone carrying this T cell receptor (beta chain) has ten or more counts. The data belong to a study of neurological immune-mediated disorders. Synthesis of cDNA was accomplished via 5'RACE employing 10-nucleotide random UMIs. TCRdb recomputed calls from the 5' RACE reads with MiXCR, one row per CDR3 protein. Of around 70,000 distinct CDR3 sequences in the sample, 5.2% were seen once. Germline V lookup: CDR1 DFQATT, CDR2 SNEGSKA (reference sequence). CDR3 length equals 15 residues. Trimming took 0 bases from V and 4 from J, leaving 15 bases between them. The genes are TRBV20-1 and TRBJ1-1; a possible D gene is TRBD1 (6 bases). The origin of this receptor is a man younger than 30 with multiple sclerosis. Sequencing was done on a sample of PBMCs. In nucleotides, the CDR3 is TGCAGTGCTAGAGATATTGAGGGGGTGAGCACTGAAGCTTTCTTT. Its protein is CSARDIEGVSTEAFF.